This T cell receptor beta chain was retrieved from a study of T cell responses to AZD1222 COVID-19 vaccine. Some clones are missing from TCRdb's copy, which holds only in-frame ones; the method was immunoSEQ multiplex PCR. Here the sample spans over 110,000 clones, approximately 94% being singletons. The CDR3 runs to 13 residues. The germline gives CDR1 MNHEY, CDR2 SMNVEV (reference sequence). The V gene lost 3 bases and the J gene lost 7 bases, with 12 bases spanning the gap. Sequences were derived from peripheral blood, sampled on day 0 of AZD1222 vaccination. The chain couples TRBV27 to TRBJ1-2; TRBD1 is a possible D gene (5 bases). The source is an adult in good health. CDR3 sequence: CASSFGGPRGYTF. Here the CDR3 DNA reads TGTGCCAGCAGTTTTGGGGGACCGCGTGGCTACACCTTC.